The 14 T cell receptor beta chains in this list originate from one sample, sequenced in a study of blood T cell repertoires in COVID-19. Generated by immunoSEQ multiplex PCR, the TCRdb table keeps only in-frame clones and is missing some. Of about 46,000 clones listed, 80% to 90% are singletons. Sequencing used peripheral blood. The receptors originated from an elderly woman with COVID-19, enrolled during active disease.

This clone has only one observation. The rearrangement uses TRBV6-5 and TRBJ2-6, with a possible D match to TRBD2 (5 bases). Trimming took 6 bases from V and 0 from J, leaving 9 bases between them. CDR1 MNHEY and CDR2 SVGAGI come from the germline V gene. This CDR3 is 15 amino acids long. CDR3 loop: CASRTTSSGANVLTF. In DNA form, the CDR3 reads TGTGCCAGCAGGACTACAAGCTCTGGGGCCAACGTCCTGACTTTC.

The chain recombines TRBV11-2 with TRBJ2-1; tentative D call: TRBD2 (5 bases). V was clipped by 6 bases and J by 5 bases, with 20 bases between them. Per germline, CDR1 SGHAT and CDR2 FQNNGV. The CDR3 is made up of 16 amino acids. The CDR3 sequence: CASRQSFRGLHNEQFF. In DNA, the CDR3 is TGTGCCAGCAGACAATCCTTTCGGGGATTACACAATGAGCAGTTCTTC.

This chain joins TRBV6-5 and TRBJ2-5; D perhaps matches TRBD1 (6 bases). CDR3 length: 15 residues. The germline V and J ends were trimmed by 5 bases and 5 bases, with 18 bases remaining between them. Germline V gene lookup returns CDR1 MNHEY and CDR2 SVGAGI. The CDR3 spells CASSPPGTRRETQYF. The CDR3 coding sequence is TGTGCCAGCAGTCCACCGGGGACACGGCGGGAGACCCAGTACTTC.

The V gene is TRBV2, the J gene TRBJ2-7; 12 bases agree with TRBD2. CDR3 size: 15 residues. The germline V gene has CDR1 SNHLY and CDR2 FYNNEI. V was pared by 3 bases and J by 4 bases, with 4 bases of the junction left unmatched. The CDR3, as DNA: TGTGCCAGCAGTGATGTACTAGCGGGAGGTTACGAGCAGTACTTC. It is translated as CASSDVLAGGYEQYF.

The rearrangement uses TRBV4-1 and TRBJ1-1; 9 nucleotides line up with TRBD1. The V gene end was trimmed by 4 bases and the J gene end by 5 bases; junction bases not matched to a gene: 11. The CDR3 is 16 residues long. CDR1 MGHRA and CDR2 YSYEKL come from the germline V gene. CDR3 loop: CASSRAGQGHNTEAFF. The CDR3 DNA is TGCGCCAGCAGCCGAGCCGGACAGGGGCATAATACTGAAGCTTTCTTT.

This clone showed up just a few times. This chain connects TRBV6-5 to TRBJ1-6; D is unresolved. The ends were cut back, 0 bases at V and 10 bases at J, with 13 bases in the middle. CDR3 size: 15 residues. The germline CDR1 and CDR2 sequences are MNHEY and SVGAGI. CDR3 bases: TGTGCCAGCAGTTACTCGTGGTCAGCGGAGTCACCCCTCCACTTT. The encoded protein is CASSYSWSAESPLHF.

V usage is TRBV9 and J usage is TRBJ2-1; D unclear. Germline CDR1 and CDR2: SGDLS and YYNGEE. V gave up 4 bases and J gave up 0 bases, with 14 bases separating them. This CDR3 spans 16 amino acids. CDR3 protein: CASSFRLSSSYNEQFF. As DNA, the CDR3 is TGTGCCAGCAGCTTTAGACTCTCGAGCTCCTACAATGAGCAGTTCTTC.

The chain carries TRBV5-4 and TRBJ2-3, with 10 bases lining up with TRBD1. CDR3 length equals 15 residues. Germline V gene lookup returns CDR1 SGHNT and CDR2 YYREEE (reference sequence). Germline trimming cut 2 bases from V and 4 bases from J; bases unmatched to any gene: 4. CDR3 sequence reads: CASSLPGQGPDTQYF. CDR3 sequence (DNA): TGTGCCAGCAGCTTACCGGGACAGGGGCCAGATACGCAGTATTTT. Together with reference TRBV5-4 and TRBJ2-3, the CDR3 gives the full variable domain: ETGVTQSPTHLIKTRGQQVTLRCSSQSGHNTVSWYQQALGQGPQFIFQYYREEENGRGNFPPRFSGLQFPNYSSELNVNALELDDSALYLCASSLPGQGPDTQYFGPGTRLTVL.

The genes are TRBV11-2 and TRBJ2-1, with D tentatively TRBD2 (6 bases). From germline, CDR1 is SGHAT and CDR2 FQNNGV. V lost 0 bases to trimming and J lost 0 bases, with 9 bases between them. The CDR3 sequence is 16 residues long. CDR3: CASSLDTSRSYNEQFF. The CDR3 DNA reads as TGTGCCAGCAGCTTAGATACTAGCCGCTCCTACAATGAGCAGTTCTTC.

This chain uses TRBV29-1 with TRBJ2-7, with 7 positions matching TRBD1. Germline CDR1 and CDR2: SQVTM and ANQGSEA. This CDR3 has 13 amino acids. The J segment lost 5 bases and the V segment lost 4 bases, leaving 8 bases of the junction unmatched. The CDR3, as DNA: TGCAGCGTTGGGAACAGGGGAATACACGAGCAGTACTTC. Protein: CSVGNRGIHEQYF.

This rearrangement joins TRBV4-1 to TRBJ2-3; TRBD2 might be the D (7 bases). There are 18 residues in the CDR3. Germline values: CDR1 MGHRA, CDR2 YSYEKL. Trimming pared 0 bases from V and 3 bases from J, leaving 19 bases between. The DNA of the CDR3 is TGCGCCAGCAGCCAAGAGGGGGGCGCGGGGGCCCGGACAGATACGCAGTATTTT. Translation: CASSQEGGAGARTDTQYF.

This clone was detected only once. The V gene is TRBV7-7, the J gene TRBJ1-3, with a weak D call TRBD1 (6 bases). CDR1 is SSHAT and CDR2 is FNYEAQ in the germline V gene (reference sequence). Trimming removed 5 bases at V and 4 bases at J, with 9 bases between. The CDR3 is 13 amino acids. The CDR3 region is CASSPDRGNTIYF. CDR3 coding DNA: TGTGCCAGCAGCCCGGACAGAGGAAACACCATATATTTT.

The chain employs TRBV24-1 and TRBJ1-1; 12 bases line up with TRBD1. CDR1 KGHDR and CDR2 SFDVKD come from the germline V gene. CDR3 length: 17 residues. The ends lost 2 bases at V and 7 bases at J; junction bases unmatched: 10. The CDR3 sequence: CATSDSDRDRGHDEAFF. The DNA of the CDR3 is TGTGCCACCAGTGATTCAGACCGGGACAGGGGGCATGATGAAGCTTTCTTT.

The gene calls are TRBV5-5 and TRBJ1-2; a weak D match, TRBD1 (5 bases). This CDR3 is 15 amino acids long. CDR1 and CDR2 from the germline V gene are SGHKS and YYEKEE (reference sequence). V gave up 1 base and J gave up 0 bases, with 10 bases separating them. CDR3 coding DNA: TGTGCCAGCAGCTTGAGGACATCGACTAACTATGGCTACACCTTC. This gives the protein CASSLRTSTNYGYTF.